This T cell receptor (beta chain) was recorded in a study of blood T cell repertoires in COVID-19. Study in general: The study drew acute and convalescent COVID-19 samples from the United States, Italy and Spain. From T cells, B-cell-depleted T cells, or PBMCs came the material, which was cDNA or gDNA.

This CDR3 has 13 amino acids. Trimming stripped 6 bases from V and 3 bases from J, with 12 bases between. Germline-derived CDR1 and CDR2 are MDHEN and SYDVKM. In the original processing: The assay estimated nucleated cells by amplifying reference gene primers. The data were produced by immunoSEQ multiplex PCR, yet TCRdb's version contains in-frame clones alone and is incomplete. D and trimming come from the DNA, and the V and J calls and clone size come from that table. Here the sample spans under 80,000 clones, roughly 72% being singletons. V gene TRBV28 combines with J gene TRBJ2-7, with a possible D match to TRBD1 (6 bases). This clonotype was sampled from a man in his sixties with COVID-19, enrolled during active disease. Sequencing input: peripheral blood. The CDR3 reads CASSPGTIYEQYF. The CDR3 region has the DNA TGTGCCAGCAGCCCAGGGACAATCTACGAGCAGTACTTC.